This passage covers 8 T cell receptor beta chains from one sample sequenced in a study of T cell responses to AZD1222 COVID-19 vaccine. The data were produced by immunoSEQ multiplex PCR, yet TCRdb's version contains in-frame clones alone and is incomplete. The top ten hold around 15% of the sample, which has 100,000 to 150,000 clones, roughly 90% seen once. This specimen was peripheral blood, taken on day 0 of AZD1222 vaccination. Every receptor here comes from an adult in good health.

The DNA of the CDR3 is TGCGCCAGCAGCCAAGATGTGGGACAGGGGAATTCACCCCTCCACTTT. The encoded protein is CASSQDVGQGNSPLHF. The rearrangement links TRBV4-3 to TRBJ1-6, with 10 positions matching TRBD1. This CDR3 has 16 residues. Germline assignment: CDR1 LGHNA and CDR2 YSLEER. V was clipped by 0 bases and J by 7 bases; unmatched bases: 3.

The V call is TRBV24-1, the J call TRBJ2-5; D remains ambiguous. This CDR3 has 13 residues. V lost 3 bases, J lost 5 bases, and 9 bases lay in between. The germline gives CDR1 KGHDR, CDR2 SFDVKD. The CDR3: CATSDPVWETQYF. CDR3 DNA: TGTGCCACCAGTGATCCAGTATGGGAGACCCAGTACTTC.

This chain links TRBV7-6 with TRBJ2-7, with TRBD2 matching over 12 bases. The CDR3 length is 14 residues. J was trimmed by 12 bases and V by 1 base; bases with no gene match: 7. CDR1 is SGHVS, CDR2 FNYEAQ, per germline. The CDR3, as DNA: TGTGCCAGCAGCTTAGAGCAGACTAGCGGGAGTCTGTACTTC. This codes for CASSLEQTSGSLYF.

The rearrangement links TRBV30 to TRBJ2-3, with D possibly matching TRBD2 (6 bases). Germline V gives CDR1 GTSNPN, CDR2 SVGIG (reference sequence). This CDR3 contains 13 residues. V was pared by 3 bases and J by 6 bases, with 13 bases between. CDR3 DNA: TGTGCCTGGAGGAGGGAGGATTACGATACGCAGTATTTT. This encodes CAWRREDYDTQYF.

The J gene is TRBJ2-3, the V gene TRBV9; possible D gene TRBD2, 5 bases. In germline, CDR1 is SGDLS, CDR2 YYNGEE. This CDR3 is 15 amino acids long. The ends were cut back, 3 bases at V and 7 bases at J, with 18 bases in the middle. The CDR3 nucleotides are TGTGCCAGCAGCGGAACGGGCGGGCTCTGGAATACGCAGTATTTT. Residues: CASSGTGGLWNTQYF. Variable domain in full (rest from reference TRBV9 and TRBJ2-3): DSGVTQTPKHLITATGQRVTLRCSPRSGDLSVYWYQQSLDQGLQFLIQYYNGEERAKGNILERFSAQQFPDLHSELNLSSLELGDSALYFCASSGTGGLWNTQYFGPGTRLTVL.

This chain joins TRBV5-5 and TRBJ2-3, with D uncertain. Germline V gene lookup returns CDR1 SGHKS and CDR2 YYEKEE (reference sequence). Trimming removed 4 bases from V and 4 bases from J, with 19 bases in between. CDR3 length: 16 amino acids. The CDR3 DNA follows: TGTGCCAGCAGCGTTGACCCGAGACTGGTGCCAGATACGCAGTATTTT. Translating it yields CASSVDPRLVPDTQYF.

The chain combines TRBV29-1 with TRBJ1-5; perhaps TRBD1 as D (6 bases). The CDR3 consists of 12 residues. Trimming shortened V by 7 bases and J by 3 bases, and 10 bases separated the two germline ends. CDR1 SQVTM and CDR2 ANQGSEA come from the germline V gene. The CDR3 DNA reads TGCAGCGCCGGGGACAACAATCAGCCCCAGCATTTT. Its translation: CSAGDNNQPQHF.

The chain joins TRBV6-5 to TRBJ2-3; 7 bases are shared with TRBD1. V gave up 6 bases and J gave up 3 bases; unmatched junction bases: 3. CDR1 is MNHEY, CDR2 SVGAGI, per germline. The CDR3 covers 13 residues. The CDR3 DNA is TGTGCCAGCAGAGTGACAGGGACAGATACGCAGTATTTT. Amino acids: CASRVTGTDTQYF.